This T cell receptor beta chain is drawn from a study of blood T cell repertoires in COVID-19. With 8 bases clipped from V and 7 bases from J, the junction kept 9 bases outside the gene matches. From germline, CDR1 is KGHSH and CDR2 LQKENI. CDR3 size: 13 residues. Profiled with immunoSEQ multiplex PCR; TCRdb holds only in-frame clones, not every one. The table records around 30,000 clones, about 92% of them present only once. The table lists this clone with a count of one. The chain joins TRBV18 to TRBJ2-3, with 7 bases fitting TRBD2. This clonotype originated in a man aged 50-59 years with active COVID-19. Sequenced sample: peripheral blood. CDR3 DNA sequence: TGTGCCAGCGACCGGGCGGGGGAACATACGCAGTATTTT. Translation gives CASDRAGEHTQYF.